This TCR beta chain was recovered during a study of blood T cell repertoires in COVID-19. At the level of the study: Whether acute or convalescent, the COVID-19 samples came from the United States, Italy and Spain. The analysed material was cDNA or gDNA that came from T cells, B-cell-depleted T cells, or PBMCs.

Authors' data handling: Researchers report that nucleated cell counts were estimated from reference gene primer amplification. Clones were read by immunoSEQ multiplex PCR, and TCRdb kept only the in-frame ones, dropping some. Clone size and V and J calls were adopted from that table, with D and trimming inferred from the DNA. The sample contains around 700,000 clones, 90% of which appear only once. Trimming removed 3 bases from V and 9 bases from J, with 15 bases in between. The CDR3 is 14 residues long. The V gene's germline CDR1 is SGHTA and CDR2 FQGNSA. The clonotype originates from a woman aged 18-29 years with acute or convalescent COVID-19. Sample: peripheral blood. The chain has TRBV7-2 and TRBJ2-1; TRBD2 might be the D (6 bases). The CDR3 loop reads CASSFASAVPEQFF. The CDR3 bases are TGTGCCAGCAGCTTCGCTAGCGCGGTGCCTGAGCAGTTCTTC.